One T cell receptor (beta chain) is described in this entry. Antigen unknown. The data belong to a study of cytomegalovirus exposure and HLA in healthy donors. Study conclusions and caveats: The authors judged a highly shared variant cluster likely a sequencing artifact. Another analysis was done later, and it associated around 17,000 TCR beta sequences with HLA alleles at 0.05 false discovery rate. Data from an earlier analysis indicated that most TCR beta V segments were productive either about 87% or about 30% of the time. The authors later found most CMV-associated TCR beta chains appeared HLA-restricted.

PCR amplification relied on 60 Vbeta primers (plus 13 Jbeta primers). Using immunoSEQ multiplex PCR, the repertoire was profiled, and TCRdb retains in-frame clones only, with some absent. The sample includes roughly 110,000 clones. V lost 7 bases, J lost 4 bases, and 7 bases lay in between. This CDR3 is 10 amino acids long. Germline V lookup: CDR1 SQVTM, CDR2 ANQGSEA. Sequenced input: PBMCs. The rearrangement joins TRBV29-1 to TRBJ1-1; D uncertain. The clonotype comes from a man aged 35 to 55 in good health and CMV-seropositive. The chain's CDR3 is CSATSTEAFF. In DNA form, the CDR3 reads TGCAGCGCCACAAGCACTGAAGCTTTCTTT.